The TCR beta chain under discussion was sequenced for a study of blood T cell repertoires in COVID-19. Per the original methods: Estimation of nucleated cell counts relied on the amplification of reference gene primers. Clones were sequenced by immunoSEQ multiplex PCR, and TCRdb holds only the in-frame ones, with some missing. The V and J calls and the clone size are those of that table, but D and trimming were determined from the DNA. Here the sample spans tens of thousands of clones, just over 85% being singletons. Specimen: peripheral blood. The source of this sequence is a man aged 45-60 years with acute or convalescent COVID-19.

CDR3 nucleotide sequence: TGTGCCAGCAGCTCTCGGACAGGCCAAGAGACCCAGTACTTC. It is translated as CASSSRTGQETQYF. This chain uses TRBV11-3 with TRBJ2-5; 7 positions match TRBD1. This CDR3 comprises 14 residues. The germline V gene encodes CDR1 SGHNT and CDR2 YENEEA. V shed 4 bases and J 1 base; nucleotides not matched to a gene: 3.